Below, one TCR beta chain is given with its context. V was shortened by 2 bases and J by 2 bases, with 11 bases between the two germline ends. The germline gives CDR1 SGHKS, CDR2 YYEKEE (reference sequence). The CDR3 runs 14 residues. The assay was immunoSEQ multiplex PCR, and TCRdb's table has in-frame clones only and misses some. The data hold 250,000 to 350,000 clones, with under 85% observed a single time. This record belongs to a study of blood T cell repertoires in COVID-19. The sequenced material came from peripheral blood. The chain carries TRBV5-5 and TRBJ2-7; a possible D gene is TRBD1 (6 bases). This TCR came from a human donor with COVID-19, enrolled during active disease. The donor label of this sample is uncertain. CDR3 amino acids: CASSFGQTTYEQYF. The CDR3 DNA is TGTGCCAGCAGCTTTGGACAGACTACCTACGAGCAGTACTTC. Full variable domain (rest looked up from reference TRBV5-5 and TRBJ2-7): DAGVTQSPTHLIKTRGQQVTLRCSPISGHKSVSWYQQVLGQGPQFIFQYYEKEERGRGNFPDRFSARQFPNYSSELNVNALLLGDSALYLCASSFGQTTYEQYFGPGTRLTVT.